This T cell receptor beta chain was documented in a study of T cell responses to AZD1222 COVID-19 vaccine. General observations from the study: Of the AZD1222 recipients, only five to seven were seropositive at baseline. Nearly half of spike-specific TCRs reportedly target unmutated variant regions. Among vaccine-associated CD4 TCRs, coverage spanned spike, with dominance at 160-218 and 743-854.

Clones were sequenced by immunoSEQ multiplex PCR, and TCRdb holds only the in-frame ones, with some missing. The sample holds 150,000 to 200,000 clones, about 94% seen once. On this clone itself: The antigen remains unidentified.

The specimen comprised peripheral blood, sampled 28 days after the second AZD1222 dose. This TCR came from an adult who received the AZD1222 COVID-19 vaccine.

The CDR3 DNA reads as TGTGCCAGCAGCCACAGGGGGCGAACCTCTCTGGATGGCTACACCTTC. Protein sequence: CASSHRGRTSLDGYTF. This chain links TRBV3-1 (or the pseudogene TRBV3-2) with TRBJ1-2, with TRBD1 identical over 8 bases. This CDR3 comprises 16 residues. Germline V gene lookup returns CDR1 LGHDT and CDR2 YNNKEL (reference sequence). V shed 3 bases, J shed 6 bases, and the junction held 12 bases outside the gene matches.